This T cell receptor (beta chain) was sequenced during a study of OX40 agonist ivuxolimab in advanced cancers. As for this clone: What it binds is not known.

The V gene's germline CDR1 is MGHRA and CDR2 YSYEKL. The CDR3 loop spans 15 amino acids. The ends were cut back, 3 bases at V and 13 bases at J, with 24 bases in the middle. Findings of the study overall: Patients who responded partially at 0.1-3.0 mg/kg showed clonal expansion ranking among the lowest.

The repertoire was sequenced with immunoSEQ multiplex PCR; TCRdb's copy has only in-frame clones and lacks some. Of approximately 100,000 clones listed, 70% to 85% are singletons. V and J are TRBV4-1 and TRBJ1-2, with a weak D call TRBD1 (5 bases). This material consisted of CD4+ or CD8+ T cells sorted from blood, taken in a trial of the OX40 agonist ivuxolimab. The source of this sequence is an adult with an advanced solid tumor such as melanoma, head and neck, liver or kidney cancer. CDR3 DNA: TGCGCCAGCAGCCATCCCCTAAGCCACAGGAAAGGGGTCACCTTC. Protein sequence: CASSHPLSHRKGVTF.